This TCR beta chain was recorded in a study of cytomegalovirus exposure and HLA in healthy donors. The ends lost 4 bases at V and 9 bases at J; junction bases unmatched: 14. CDR1 and CDR2 from the germline V gene are SGHRS and YFSETQ. The CDR3 contains 17 residues. PCR primers comprised 60 Vbeta and 13 Jbeta primers. Profiling relied on immunoSEQ multiplex PCR, and the TCRdb table lists in-frame clones only, not all of them. The sample shows under 110,000 clones, roughly 80% of them seen only once. The source material was PBMCs. The chain couples TRBV5-1 to TRBJ1-6; 9 bases align to TRBD1. This sequence was found in a man aged 35 to 55 in good health and CMV-seronegative. CDR3 protein: CASSVAATGTGFSPLHF. Here the CDR3 DNA reads TGCGCCAGCAGCGTAGCAGCGACCGGGACAGGGTTTTCACCCCTCCACTTT.